What follows are 25 T cell receptor beta chains derived from one specimen sequenced in a study of shared clonotypes between healthy human individuals. Only CD45RO-negative cells positively selected for CCR7 counted as naive CD8 cells, so terminally differentiated effector memory CD45RA+ cells were excluded. The repertoire was sequenced with immunoSEQ multiplex PCR; TCRdb's copy has only in-frame clones and lacks some. The sample has 2 million or so clones, about 94% seen once. What was sequenced was naive CD8+ T cells sorted from blood. The receptor source for this set is a young man in good health.

Note on this clone: The same CDR3 can be traced to other DNA sequences in this sample. The chain combines TRBV19 with TRBJ1-6; tentatively, D is TRBD1 (6 bases). CDR1 LNHDA and CDR2 SQIVND come from the germline V gene (reference sequence). Trimming pared 3 bases from V and 7 bases from J, leaving 10 bases between. The CDR3 length is 14 residues. This CDR3 is CASSIGQGNSPLHF. The DNA of the CDR3 is TGTGCCAGTAGTATCGGGCAGGGGAATTCACCCCTCCACTTT.

CDR3 in amino acids: CASSQDPSVGRSTDTQYF. DNA for the CDR3: TGCGCCAGCAGCCAAGACCCATCGGTGGGAAGGAGCACAGATACGCAGTATTTT. J is TRBJ2-3 and V is TRBV4-1; the D is unclear. The CDR3 extends over 18 amino acids. CDR1 and CDR2 from the germline V gene are MGHRA and YSYEKL. V was shortened by 0 bases and J by 0 bases, with 16 bases between the two germline ends.

This clone came up a few times. This CDR3 is CAWSQGTDSNQPQHF. CDR3 nucleotide sequence: TGTGCCTGGAGTCAAGGGACGGATAGCAATCAGCCCCAGCATTTT. The rearrangement uses TRBV30 and TRBJ1-5, with D possibly matching TRBD1 (5 bases). Germline CDR1 reads GTSNPN; CDR2 reads SVGIG (reference sequence). The V gene lost 2 bases and the J gene lost 0 bases, with 11 bases spanning the gap. The CDR3 extends over 15 amino acids.

This chain connects TRBV21-1 to TRBJ2-7; the D call in the table, TRBD1, was not verified against the DNA. TRBV21-1 is a documented pseudogene. The CDR3 is made up of 16 amino acids. CDR3 DNA sequence: TGTGCCAGCAGCAAAGCGCGGGACAGGGAACGGTACGAGCAGTACTTC. This sequence encodes CASSKARDRERYEQYF.

This chain joins TRBV4-3 and TRBJ2-3; D remains unclear. CDR3 length: 14 residues. Germline-derived CDR1 and CDR2 are LGHNA and YSLEER. Between the trimmed V and J ends, which lost 3 bases and 4 bases, there was a span of 11 bases. The CDR3 is CASSQHVGADTQYF. CDR3 in DNA: TGCGCCAGCAGCCAGCATGTCGGAGCAGATACGCAGTATTTT.

This clone was observed once. CDR3 amino acids: CASSEYREAGGQETQYF. CDR3 nucleotides: TGTGCCAGCAGTGAATACAGAGAAGCGGGAGGTCAAGAGACCCAGTACTTC. V is TRBV6-1 and J is TRBJ2-5; 9 bases agree with TRBD2. V was clipped by 2 bases and J by 2 bases; unmatched bases: 9. In germline, CDR1 is MNHNS, CDR2 SASEGT. The CDR3 runs 17 residues.

This rearrangement joins TRBV4-3 to TRBJ1-4; D not resolved. The CDR3 has 14 amino acids. Germline V lookup: CDR1 LGHNA, CDR2 YSLEER. With 1 base removed from V and 8 bases from J, the gap between germline ends came to 11 bases. The chain's CDR3 is CASSQVAGDEKLFF. In DNA, the CDR3 is TGCGCCAGCAGCCAAGTCGCAGGCGACGAAAAACTGTTTTTT.

The chain has TRBV27 and TRBJ2-7; possible D gene TRBD2, 6 bases. V shed 7 bases and J shed 6 bases, with 16 bases lying between them. The CDR3 totals 13 residues. Germline CDR1 and CDR2: MNHEY and SMNVEV (reference sequence). This chain's CDR3 is CASTPGTLREQYF. The CDR3 nucleotides read TGTGCCAGCACCCCTGGGACTCTTCGCGAGCAGTACTTC.

The chain carries TRBV28 and TRBJ1-1; maybe TRBD1 (5 bases). The CDR3 extends over 15 amino acids. The germline CDR1 and CDR2 sequences are MDHEN and SYDVKM. Trimming pared 4 bases from V and 3 bases from J, leaving 15 bases between. The CDR3 region is CASSSKQERDTEAFF. The CDR3 DNA is TGTGCCAGCAGTTCCAAACAGGAGAGGGACACTGAAGCTTTCTTT.

The chain links TRBV7-3 to TRBJ2-1, with 8 positions matching TRBD2. Germline V gene sequence: CDR1 SGHTA, CDR2 FQGTGA. The CDR3 contains 16 residues. J gave up 5 bases and V 1 base, and 7 bases lay outside the gene matches. The CDR3 DNA reads as TGTGCCAGCAGCTTAAAATTGGGACTAGGCCACAATGAGCAGTTCTTC. This codes for CASSLKLGLGHNEQFF.

As for this clone: Other DNA sequences in this sample translate to the same CDR3. This chain connects TRBV29-1 to TRBJ2-2, with a weak D call TRBD2 (6 bases). Germline V gene data show CDR1 as SQVTM and CDR2 as ANQGSEA. The CDR3 sequence is 13 residues long. The V end lost 4 bases, the J end lost 2 bases, and 8 bases lay between the germline ends. The CDR3 region has the DNA TGCAGCGTTGGGAGGGTCAACACCGGGGAGCTGTTTTTT. Its protein product is CSVGRVNTGELFF.

The chain uses TRBV6-4 and TRBJ2-1, with 8 bases that match TRBD1. Germline V lookup: CDR1 MRHNA, CDR2 SNTAGT. The CDR3 contains 15 residues. J was trimmed by 8 bases and V by 0 bases; bases with no gene match: 6. The CDR3 coding sequence is TGTGCCAGCAGTGACTCTTCAGGGGGCACGGATGAGCAGTTCTTC. Encoded protein: CASSDSSGGTDEQFF.

This chain uses TRBV4-1 with TRBJ1-3; 7 bases fit TRBD1. With 4 bases clipped from V and 4 bases from J, the junction kept 4 bases outside the gene matches. CDR1 and CDR2 (germline): MGHRA, YSYEKL. CDR3 length equals 14 residues. CDR3 DNA: TGCGCCAGCAGCCTCCGGGACAGCGGAAACACCATATATTTT. Its translation is CASSLRDSGNTIYF.

This chain uses TRBV19 with TRBJ2-3; D remains ambiguous. The V end was cut by 3 bases, the J end by 2 bases, with 12 bases between. Germline CDR1 is LNHDA and CDR2 is SQIVND (reference sequence). This CDR3 comprises 15 residues. CDR3: CASSIGSGPTDTQYF. The DNA for the CDR3 is TGTGCCAGTAGTATCGGGTCAGGACCCACAGATACGCAGTATTTT. Supplemented by reference TRBV19 and TRBJ2-3, the full variable domain reads DGGITQSPKYLFRKEGQNVTLSCEQNLNHDAMYWYRQDPGQGLRLIYYSQIVNDFQKGDIAEGYSVSREKKESFPLTVTSAQKNPTAFYLCASSIGSGPTDTQYFGPGTRLTVL.

The chain recombines TRBV11-2 with TRBJ2-3; 9 bases align to TRBD1. Germline trimming cut 1 base from V and 1 base from J; bases unmatched to any gene: 6. CDR1 is SGHAT, CDR2 FQNNGV, per germline. The CDR3 runs 17 residues. The CDR3 sequence is CASSLAGTGWRTDTQYF. Written as DNA, the CDR3 is TGTGCCAGCAGCTTAGCAGGGACAGGGTGGCGCACAGATACGCAGTATTTT. The entire variable domain, with the rest obtained from reference TRBV11-2 and TRBJ2-3, is as follows: EAGVAQSPRYKIIEKRQSVAFWCNPISGHATLYWYQQILGQGPKLLIQFQNNGVVDDSQLPKDRFSAERLKGVDSTLKIQPAKLEDSAVYLCASSLAGTGWRTDTQYFGPGTRLTVL.

The rearrangement links TRBV7-8 to TRBJ1-1; D unresolved. The V gene's germline CDR1 is SGHVS and CDR2 FQNEAQ. V was cut by 2 bases and J by 4 bases, with 8 bases left in between. The CDR3 is made up of 13 amino acids. CDR3 protein: CASSLIRGTEAFF. The CDR3, as DNA: TGTGCCAGCAGCTTAATTCGGGGCACTGAAGCTTTCTTT.

J is TRBJ1-3 and V is TRBV7-9; D remains unclear. This CDR3 is built from 14 residues. Germline V gives CDR1 SEHNR, CDR2 FQNEAQ (reference sequence). V was trimmed by 5 bases and J by 6 bases, leaving 14 bases between them. DNA of the CDR3: TGTGCCAGCAGCAGTCTTGCATGGGAAAACACCATATATTTT. Amino acid sequence: CASSSLAWENTIYF.

The CDR3 DNA sequence: TGCGCCACCCTTGGACTAGCGGGCGTACAAGAGACCCAGTACTTC. Its translation is CATLGLAGVQETQYF. The J gene is TRBJ2-5, the V gene TRBV10-1, with 11 bases lining up with TRBD2. V was pared by 10 bases and J by 2 bases, with 9 bases of the junction left unmatched. CDR3 size: 15 residues. The germline gives CDR1 WNHNN, CDR2 SYGVQD (reference sequence).

The chain uses TRBV5-4 and TRBJ2-6; D is unresolved. Germline V gene sequence: CDR1 SGHNT, CDR2 YYREEE (reference sequence). V lost 3 bases and J lost 2, with 15 bases in between. This CDR3 comprises 17 residues. CDR3 residues: CASSSGSGFPGANVLTF. The DNA of the CDR3 is TGTGCCAGCAGCTCCGGTTCTGGGTTTCCTGGGGCCAACGTCCTGACTTTC.

Written as DNA, the CDR3 is TGTGCCAGCAGCCCCTCGGTGGGCAACGAGCAGTACTTC. It is translated as CASSPSVGNEQYF. V is TRBV9 and J is TRBJ2-7; D call uncertain. CDR1 and CDR2 from the germline V gene are SGDLS and YYNGEE. Deletions cut 4 bases from V and 5 bases from J, with 13 bases between. This CDR3 has 13 residues. The complete variable domain, with remaining parts taken from reference TRBV9 and TRBJ2-7, reads DSGVTQTPKHLITATGQRVTLRCSPRSGDLSVYWYQQSLDQGLQFLIQYYNGEERAKGNILERFSAQQFPDLHSELNLSSLELGDSALYFCASSPSVGNEQYFGPGTRLTVT.

The chain carries TRBV28 and TRBJ2-2; 14 nucleotides line up with TRBD2. Germline CDR1 MDHEN, CDR2 SYDVKM. V shed 5 bases, J shed 6 bases, and the junction held 5 bases outside the gene matches. The CDR3 spans 16 residues. The CDR3 here is CASSPAGLAGAGELFF. The CDR3 DNA is TGTGCCAGCAGTCCCGCGGGACTAGCGGGAGCCGGGGAGCTGTTTTTT.

Notes on this clone: Other DNA sequences from this sample encode an identical CDR3 as well. V usage is TRBV7-9 and J usage is TRBJ1-5, with 9 positions matching TRBD1. J was trimmed by 3 bases and V by 1 base; bases with no gene match: 4. From germline, CDR1 is SEHNR and CDR2 FQNEAQ (reference sequence). CDR3 length equals 16 residues. CDR3 amino acids: CASSLEGTGHNQPQHF. The CDR3, as DNA: TGTGCCAGCAGCTTAGAGGGGACAGGGCACAATCAGCCCCAGCATTTT. Complete variable domain (other parts from reference TRBV7-9 and TRBJ1-5): DTGVSQNPRHKITKRGQNVTFRCDPISEHNRLYWYRQTLGQGPEFLTYFQNEAQLEKSRLLSDRFSAERPKGSFSTLEIQRTEQGDSAMYLCASSLEGTGHNQPQHFGDGTRLSIL.

About this clone: The sample has other DNA sequences that encode this CDR3 too. This chain uses TRBV6-6 with TRBJ2-1; 7 bases match TRBD2. CDR3 length equals 15 residues. Germline assignment: CDR1 MNHNY and CDR2 SVGAGI (reference sequence). With 4 bases clipped from V and 0 bases from J, the junction kept 3 bases outside the gene matches. CDR3 sequence reads: CASSSSGSSYNEQFF. DNA for the CDR3: TGTGCCAGCAGTTCTAGCGGCAGCTCCTACAATGAGCAGTTCTTC.

In regard to this clone: The sample carries other DNA sequences with the same CDR3. The chain employs TRBV5-6 and TRBJ1-6; 8 bases line up with TRBD1. The V segment lost 2 bases and the J segment 7 bases; nucleotides outside the gene matches: 2. Germline V lookup: CDR1 SGHDT, CDR2 YYEEEE. This CDR3 spans 14 amino acids. The CDR3 loop is CASSFGTGNSPLHF. CDR3 DNA: TGTGCCAGCAGCTTCGGGACAGGAAATTCACCCCTCCACTTT.

This chain joins TRBV27 and TRBJ2-3; D is unresolved. V lost 5 bases and J 2 bases, leaving 17 bases between the germline ends. CDR1 MNHEY and CDR2 SMNVEV come from the germline V gene (reference sequence). The CDR3 runs to 16 residues. CDR3 nucleotides: TGTGCCAGCAGTCACCAAGGGATTCCTTACACAGATACGCAGTATTTT. The encoded protein is CASSHQGIPYTDTQYF.